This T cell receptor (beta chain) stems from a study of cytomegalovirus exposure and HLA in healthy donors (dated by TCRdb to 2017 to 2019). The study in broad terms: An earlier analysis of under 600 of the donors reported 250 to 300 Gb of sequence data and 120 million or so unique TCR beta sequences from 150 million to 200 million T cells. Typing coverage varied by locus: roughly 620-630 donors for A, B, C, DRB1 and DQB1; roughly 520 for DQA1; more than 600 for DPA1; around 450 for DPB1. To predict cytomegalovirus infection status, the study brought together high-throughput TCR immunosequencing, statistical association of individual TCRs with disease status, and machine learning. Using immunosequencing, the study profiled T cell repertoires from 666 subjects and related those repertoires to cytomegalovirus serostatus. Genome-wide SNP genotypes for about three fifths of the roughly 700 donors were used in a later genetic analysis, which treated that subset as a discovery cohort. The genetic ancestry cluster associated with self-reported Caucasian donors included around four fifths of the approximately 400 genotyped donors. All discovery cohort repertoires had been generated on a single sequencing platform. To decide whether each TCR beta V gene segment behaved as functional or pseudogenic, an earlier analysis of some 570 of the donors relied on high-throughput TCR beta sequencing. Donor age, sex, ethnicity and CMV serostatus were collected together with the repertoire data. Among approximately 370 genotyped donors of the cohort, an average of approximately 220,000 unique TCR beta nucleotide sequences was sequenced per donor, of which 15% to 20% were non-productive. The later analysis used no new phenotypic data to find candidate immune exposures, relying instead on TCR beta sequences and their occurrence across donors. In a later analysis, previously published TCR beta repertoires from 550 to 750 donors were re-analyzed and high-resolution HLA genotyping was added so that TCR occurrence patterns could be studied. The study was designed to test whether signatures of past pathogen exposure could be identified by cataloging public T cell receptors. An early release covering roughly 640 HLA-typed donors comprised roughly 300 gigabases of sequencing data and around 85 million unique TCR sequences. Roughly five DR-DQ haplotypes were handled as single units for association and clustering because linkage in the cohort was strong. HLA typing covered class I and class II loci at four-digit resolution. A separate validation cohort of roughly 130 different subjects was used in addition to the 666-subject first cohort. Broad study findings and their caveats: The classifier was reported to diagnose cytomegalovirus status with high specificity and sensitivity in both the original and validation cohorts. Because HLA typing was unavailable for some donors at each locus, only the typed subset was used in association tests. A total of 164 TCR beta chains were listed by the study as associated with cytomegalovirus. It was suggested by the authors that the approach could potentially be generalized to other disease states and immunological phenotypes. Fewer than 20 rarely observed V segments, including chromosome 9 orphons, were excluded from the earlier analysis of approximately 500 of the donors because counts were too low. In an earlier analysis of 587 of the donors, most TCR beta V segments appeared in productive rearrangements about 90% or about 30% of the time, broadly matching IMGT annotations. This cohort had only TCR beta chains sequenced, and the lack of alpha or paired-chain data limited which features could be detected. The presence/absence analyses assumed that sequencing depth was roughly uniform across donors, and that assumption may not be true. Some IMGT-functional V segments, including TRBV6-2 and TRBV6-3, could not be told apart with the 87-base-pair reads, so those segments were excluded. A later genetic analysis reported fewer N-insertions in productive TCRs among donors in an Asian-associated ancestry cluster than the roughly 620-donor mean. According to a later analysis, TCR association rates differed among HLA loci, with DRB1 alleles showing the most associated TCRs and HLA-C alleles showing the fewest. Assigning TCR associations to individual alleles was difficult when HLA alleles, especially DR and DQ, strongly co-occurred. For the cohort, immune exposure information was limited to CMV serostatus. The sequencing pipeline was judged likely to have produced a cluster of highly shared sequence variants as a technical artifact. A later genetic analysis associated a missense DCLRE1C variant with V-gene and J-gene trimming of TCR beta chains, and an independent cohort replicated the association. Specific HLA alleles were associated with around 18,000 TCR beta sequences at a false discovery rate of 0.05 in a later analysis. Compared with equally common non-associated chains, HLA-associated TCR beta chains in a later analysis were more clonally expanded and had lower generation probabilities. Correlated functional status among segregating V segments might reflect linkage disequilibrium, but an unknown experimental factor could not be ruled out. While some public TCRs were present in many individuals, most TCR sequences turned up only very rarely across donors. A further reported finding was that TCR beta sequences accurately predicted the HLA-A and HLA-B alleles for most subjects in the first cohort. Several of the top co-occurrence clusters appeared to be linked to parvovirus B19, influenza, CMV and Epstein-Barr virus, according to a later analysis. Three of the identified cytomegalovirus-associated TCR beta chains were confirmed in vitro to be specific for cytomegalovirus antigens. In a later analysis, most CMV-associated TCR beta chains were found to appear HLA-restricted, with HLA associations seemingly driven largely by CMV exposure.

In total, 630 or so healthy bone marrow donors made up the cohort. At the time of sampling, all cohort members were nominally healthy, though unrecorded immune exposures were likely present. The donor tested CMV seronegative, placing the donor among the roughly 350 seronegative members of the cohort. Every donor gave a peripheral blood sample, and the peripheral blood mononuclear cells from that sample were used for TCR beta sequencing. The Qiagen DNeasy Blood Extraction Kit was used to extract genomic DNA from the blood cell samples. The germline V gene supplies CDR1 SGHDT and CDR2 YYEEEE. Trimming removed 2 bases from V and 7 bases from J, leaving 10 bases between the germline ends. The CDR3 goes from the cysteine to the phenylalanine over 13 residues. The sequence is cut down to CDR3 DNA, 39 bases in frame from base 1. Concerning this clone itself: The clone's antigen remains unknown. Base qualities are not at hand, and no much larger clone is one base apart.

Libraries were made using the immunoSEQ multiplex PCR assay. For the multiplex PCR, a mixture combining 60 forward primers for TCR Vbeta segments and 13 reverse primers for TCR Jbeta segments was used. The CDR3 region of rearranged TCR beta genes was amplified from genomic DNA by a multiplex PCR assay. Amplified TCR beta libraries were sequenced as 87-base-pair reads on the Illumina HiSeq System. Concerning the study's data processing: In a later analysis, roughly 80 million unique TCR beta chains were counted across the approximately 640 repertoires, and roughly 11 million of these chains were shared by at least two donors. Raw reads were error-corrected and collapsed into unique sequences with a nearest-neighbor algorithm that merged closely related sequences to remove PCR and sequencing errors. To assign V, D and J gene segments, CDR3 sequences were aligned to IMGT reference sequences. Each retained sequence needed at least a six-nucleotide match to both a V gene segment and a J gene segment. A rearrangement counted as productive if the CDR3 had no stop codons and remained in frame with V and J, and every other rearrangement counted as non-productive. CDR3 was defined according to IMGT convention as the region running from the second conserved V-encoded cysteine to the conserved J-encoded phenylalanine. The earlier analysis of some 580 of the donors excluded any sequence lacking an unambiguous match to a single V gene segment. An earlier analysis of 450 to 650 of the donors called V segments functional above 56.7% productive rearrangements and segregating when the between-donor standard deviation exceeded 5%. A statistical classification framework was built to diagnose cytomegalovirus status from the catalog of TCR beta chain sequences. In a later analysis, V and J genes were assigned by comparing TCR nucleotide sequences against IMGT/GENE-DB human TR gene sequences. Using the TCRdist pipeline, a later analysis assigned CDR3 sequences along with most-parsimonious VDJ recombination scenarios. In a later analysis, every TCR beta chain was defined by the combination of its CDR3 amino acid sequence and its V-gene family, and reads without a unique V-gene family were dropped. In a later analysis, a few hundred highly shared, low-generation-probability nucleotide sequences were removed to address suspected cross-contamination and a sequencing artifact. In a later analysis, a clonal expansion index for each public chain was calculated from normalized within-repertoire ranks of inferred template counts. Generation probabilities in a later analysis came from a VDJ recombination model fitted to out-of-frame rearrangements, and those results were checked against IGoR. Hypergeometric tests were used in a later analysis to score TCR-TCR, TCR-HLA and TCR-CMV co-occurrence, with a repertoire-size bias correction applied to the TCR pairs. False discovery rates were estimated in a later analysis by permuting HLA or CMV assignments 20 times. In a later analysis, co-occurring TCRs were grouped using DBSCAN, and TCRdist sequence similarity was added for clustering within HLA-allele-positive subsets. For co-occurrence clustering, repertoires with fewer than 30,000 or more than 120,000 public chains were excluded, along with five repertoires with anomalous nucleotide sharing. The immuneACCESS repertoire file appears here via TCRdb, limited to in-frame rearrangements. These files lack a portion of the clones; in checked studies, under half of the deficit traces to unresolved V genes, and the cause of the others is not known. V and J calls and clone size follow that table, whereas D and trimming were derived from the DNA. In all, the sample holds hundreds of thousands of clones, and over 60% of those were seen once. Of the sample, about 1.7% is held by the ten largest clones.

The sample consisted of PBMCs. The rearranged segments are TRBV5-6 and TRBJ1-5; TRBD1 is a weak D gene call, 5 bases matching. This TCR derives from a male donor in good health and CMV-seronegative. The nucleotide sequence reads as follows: TGTGCCAGCAGCTTAATCCAGGGACAGCCCCAGCATTTT. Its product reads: CASSLIQGQPQHF.